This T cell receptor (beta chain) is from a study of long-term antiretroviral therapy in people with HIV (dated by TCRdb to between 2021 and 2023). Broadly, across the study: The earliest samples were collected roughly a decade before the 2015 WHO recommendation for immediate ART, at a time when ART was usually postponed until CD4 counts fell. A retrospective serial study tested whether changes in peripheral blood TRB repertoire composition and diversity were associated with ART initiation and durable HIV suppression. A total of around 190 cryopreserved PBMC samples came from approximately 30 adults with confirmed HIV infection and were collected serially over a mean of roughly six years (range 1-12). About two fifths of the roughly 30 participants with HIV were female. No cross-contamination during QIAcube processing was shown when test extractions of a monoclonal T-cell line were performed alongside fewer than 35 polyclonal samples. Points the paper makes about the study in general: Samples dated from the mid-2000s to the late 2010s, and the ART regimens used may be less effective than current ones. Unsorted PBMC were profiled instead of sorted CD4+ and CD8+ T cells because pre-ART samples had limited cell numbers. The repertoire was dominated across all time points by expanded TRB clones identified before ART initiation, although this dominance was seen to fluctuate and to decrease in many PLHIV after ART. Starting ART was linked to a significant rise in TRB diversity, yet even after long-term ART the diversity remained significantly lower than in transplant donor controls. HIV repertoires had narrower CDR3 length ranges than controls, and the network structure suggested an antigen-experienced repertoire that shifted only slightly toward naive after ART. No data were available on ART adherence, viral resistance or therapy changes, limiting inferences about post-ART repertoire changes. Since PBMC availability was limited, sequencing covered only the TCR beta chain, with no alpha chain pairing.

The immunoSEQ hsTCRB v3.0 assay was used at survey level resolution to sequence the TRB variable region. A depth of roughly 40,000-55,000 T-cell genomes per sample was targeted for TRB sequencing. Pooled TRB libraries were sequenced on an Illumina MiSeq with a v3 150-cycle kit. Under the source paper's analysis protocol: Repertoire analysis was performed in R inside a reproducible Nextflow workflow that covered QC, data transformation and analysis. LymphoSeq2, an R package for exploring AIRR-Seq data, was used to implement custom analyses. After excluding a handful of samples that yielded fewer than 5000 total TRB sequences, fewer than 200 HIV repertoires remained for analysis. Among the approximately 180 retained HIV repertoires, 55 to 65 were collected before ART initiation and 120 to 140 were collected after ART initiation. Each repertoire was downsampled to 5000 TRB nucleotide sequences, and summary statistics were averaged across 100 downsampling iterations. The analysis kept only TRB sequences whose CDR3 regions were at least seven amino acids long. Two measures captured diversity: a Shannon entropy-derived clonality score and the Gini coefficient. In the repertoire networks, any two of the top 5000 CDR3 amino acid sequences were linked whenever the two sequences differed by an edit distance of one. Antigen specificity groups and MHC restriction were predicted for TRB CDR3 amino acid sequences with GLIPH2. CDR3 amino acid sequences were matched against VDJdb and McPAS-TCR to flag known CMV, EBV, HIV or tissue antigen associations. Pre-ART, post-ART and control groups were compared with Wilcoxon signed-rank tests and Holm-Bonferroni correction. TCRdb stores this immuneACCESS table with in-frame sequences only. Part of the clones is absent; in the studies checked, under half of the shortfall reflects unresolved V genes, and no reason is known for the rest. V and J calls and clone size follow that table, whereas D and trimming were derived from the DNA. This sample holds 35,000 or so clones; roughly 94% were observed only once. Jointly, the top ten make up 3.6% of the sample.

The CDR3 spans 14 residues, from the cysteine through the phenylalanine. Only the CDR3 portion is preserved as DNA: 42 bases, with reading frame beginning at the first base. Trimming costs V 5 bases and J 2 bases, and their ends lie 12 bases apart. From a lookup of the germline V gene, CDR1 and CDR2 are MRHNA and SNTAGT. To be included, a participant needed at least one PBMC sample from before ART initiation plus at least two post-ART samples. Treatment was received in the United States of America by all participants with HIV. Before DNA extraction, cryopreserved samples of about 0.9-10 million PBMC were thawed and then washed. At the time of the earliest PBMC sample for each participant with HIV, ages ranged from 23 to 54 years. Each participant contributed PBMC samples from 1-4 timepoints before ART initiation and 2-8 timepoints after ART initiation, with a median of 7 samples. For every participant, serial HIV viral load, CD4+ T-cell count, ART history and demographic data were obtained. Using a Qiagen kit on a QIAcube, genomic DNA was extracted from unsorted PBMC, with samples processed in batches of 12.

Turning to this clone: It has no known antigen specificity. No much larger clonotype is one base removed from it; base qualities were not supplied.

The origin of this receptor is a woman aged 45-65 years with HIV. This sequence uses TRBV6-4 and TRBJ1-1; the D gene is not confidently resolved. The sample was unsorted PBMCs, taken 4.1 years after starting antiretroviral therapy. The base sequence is TGTGCCAGCAGTTATAATGAAGCCAACACTGAAGCTTTCTTT. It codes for CASSYNEANTEAFF.